This entry describes one T cell receptor (beta chain). This entry comes from a study of CXCR3-negative and CXCR3-positive naive CD8 T cells. With UMI labels, 5' RACE was used to prepare the TRB cDNA libraries. TCRdb re-called the 5' RACE reads and shows each CDR3 protein once, DNA omitted. The ten top clones account for approximately 1.5%, within a sample of roughly 3,600 distinct CDR3 sequences. The sample comprised naive CXCR3- CD8+ T cells from blood. Described subset: CD45RO-CCR7+CD27+CD95- naive CD8+ T cells lacking CXCR3 (TNR3-). This clonotype originated in a human donor in good health. Some clones in this sample may be carry-over from other donors' samples.

CDR3 sequence reads: CSVVLPNEKLFF. This sequence joins TRBV29-1 and TRBJ1-4. The CDR3 runs to 12 residues. Germline V gene lookup returns CDR1 SQVTM and CDR2 ANQGSEA. Variable domain in full (rest from reference TRBV29-1 and TRBJ1-4): SAVISQKPSRDICQRGTSLTIQCQVDSQVTMMFWYRQQPGQSLTLIATANQGSEATYESGFVIDKFPISRPNLTFSTLTVSNMSPEDSSIYLCSVVLPNEKLFFGSGTQLSVL.